A selection of T cell receptor beta chains follows, all from one sample in a study of identical twins. TCRdb passed the 5' RACE reads through MiXCR, listing each CDR3 protein once. This table has around 480,000 distinct CDR3 sequences, 14% appearing once. This sample was shared with a second study, whose subject was yellow fever vaccine responses in identical twins.

Sequenced material: CD4+ T cells sorted from blood. All receptors come from a woman aged 18 to 35 in good health. The CDR3 runs from the conserved cysteine through the conserved F or W. The D gene is left open where the match is weak. A row's size may be missing; if present it is once, few, many or a size class.

V	J	size	D	CDR3	DNA
TRBV6-1	TRBJ1-2	few	NA	CASRGLAGGGYTF	TGTGCCAGCAGAGGTCTGGCGGGGGGTGGCTACACCTTC
TRBV12-3/TRBV12-4	TRBJ1-6	many	NA	CASSLSQGRNSPLHF	TGTGCCAGCAGTCTATCCCAGGGCCGGAATTCACCCCTCCACTTT
TRBV2	TRBJ1-1	NA	TRBD1	CASRPGQAARGQLAFF	TGTGCCAGCCGCCCCGGACAGGCCGCTCGCGGTCAACTCGCTTTCTTT
TRBV7-2	TRBJ2-3	NA	TRBD2	CASSFRGGREDTQYF	TGTGCCAGCAGCTTCCGTGGCGGGAGGGAGGATACGCAGTATTTT
TRBV20-1	TRBJ2-7	few	TRBD2	CSARLAEFSYEQYF	TGCAGTGCCCGACTAGCGGAATTCTCCTACGAGCAGTACTTC
TRBV20-1	TRBJ2-5	many	TRBD1	CSARPWDRVRETQYF	TGCAGTGCTAGGCCCTGGGACAGGGTACGGGAGACCCAGTACTTC
TRBV7-6	TRBJ2-1	NA	NA	CASSRGVGEQFF	TGTGCCAGCAGCCGAGGTGTTGGTGAGCAGTTCTTC
TRBV24-1	TRBJ2-1	many	NA	CATSDPSNRYNEQFF	TGTGCCACCAGTGATCCGAGTAACCGCTACAATGAGCAGTTCTTC
TRBV12-3/TRBV12-4	TRBJ2-4	once	NA	CASSFPGVAKNIQYF	TGTGCCAGCAGTTTTCCAGGGGTCGCCAAAAACATTCAGTACTTC
TRBV18	TRBJ2-7	NA	NA	CASSALTYEQYF	TGTGCCAGCTCAGCATTGACTTACGAGCAGTACTTC
TRBV12-3/TRBV12-4	TRBJ2-3	few	TRBD2	CASSFSTSGTDTQYF	TGTGCCAGCAGTTTTTCGACTAGCGGGACAGATACGCAGTATTTT
TRBV5-1	TRBJ2-1	NA	TRBD1	CASSWDRPHNGQFF	TGCGCCAGCAGCTGGGACAGGCCCCACAATGGGCAGTTCTTC
TRBV20-1	TRBJ2-3	NA	TRBD2	CSTSGAGDTQYF	TGCAGCACTAGCGGGGCGGGGGATACGCAGTATTTT
TRBV20-1	TRBJ2-4	NA	NA	CSASPVGNIQYF	TGCAGTGCTAGTCCTGTGGGTAACATTCAGTACTTC
TRBV11-2	TRBJ2-4	few	TRBD2	CASSRTSGGAQQNIQYF	TGTGCCAGCAGCCGTACTAGCGGGGGGGCCCAGCAAAACATTCAGTACTTC
TRBV14	TRBJ2-1	NA	NA	CASSQDTFYNEQFF	TGTGCCAGCAGCCAAGATACATTCTACAATGAGCAGTTCTTC
TRBV12-3/TRBV12-4	TRBJ2-3	few	TRBD2	CASGTRAGTDTQYF	TGTGCCAGCGGGACCCGAGCGGGAACAGATACGCAGTATTTT
TRBV27	TRBJ2-1	NA	NA	CASSLNSVLLSSYNEQFF	TGTGCCAGCAGTTTAAACTCCGTTTTACTGAGCTCCTACAATGAGCAGTTCTTC
TRBV13	TRBJ1-3	NA	TRBD1	CASSPGTGGLPPGNTIYF	TGTGCCAGCAGTCCAGGGACAGGGGGCCTTCCCCCCGGAAACACCATATATTTT
TRBV24-1	TRBJ2-3	NA	NA	CATTRDGTDTQYF	TGTGCCACCACCCGGGACGGTACAGATACGCAGTATTTT
TRBV2	TRBJ2-3	NA	TRBD1	CASSGDSRTDTQYF	TGTGCCAGCAGCGGGGACAGCAGAACAGATACGCAGTATTTT
TRBV28	TRBJ2-2	NA	TRBD2	CASVSGGLENTGELFF	TGTGCCAGCGTGTCGGGAGGGCTCGAGAACACCGGGGAGCTGTTTTTT
TRBV2	TRBJ2-7	few	NA	CASSIIPERPYF	TGTGCCAGCAGTATCATCCCCGAGCGTCCGTACTTC
TRBV6-5	TRBJ2-1	few	TRBD2	CASSTSGARDEQFF	TGTGCCAGCAGTACTAGCGGAGCCAGGGATGAGCAGTTCTTC
TRBV30	TRBJ2-1	NA	NA	CAWSGGVRDEQFF	TGTGCCTGGAGTGGGGGGGTACGTGATGAGCAGTTCTTC
TRBV28	TRBJ1-1	NA	TRBD1	CASTRGQGVDTEAFF	TGTGCCAGCACCCGCGGACAGGGCGTTGACACTGAAGCTTTCTTT
TRBV25-1	TRBJ2-1	few	NA	CASRQGRGKGSYNEQFF	TGTGCCAGCAGACAGGGCCGGGGGAAGGGCTCCTACAATGAGCAGTTCTTC
TRBV12-3/TRBV12-4	TRBJ2-1	once	TRBD2	CASSKREGYNEQFF	TGTGCCAGCAGTAAGCGGGAGGGCTACAATGAGCAGTTCTTC
TRBV6-2/TRBV6-3	TRBJ2-7	few	NA	CASSISGLLNGQYF	TGTGCCAGCAGCATTAGCGGCCTCCTAAACGGGCAGTACTTC
TRBV6-2/TRBV6-3	TRBJ1-1	NA	TRBD1	CASSYTGGTEAFF	TGTGCCAGCAGTTACACAGGGGGCACTGAAGCTTTCTTT
TRBV20-1	TRBJ2-3	NA	NA	CSARGWGSPTDTQYF	TGCAGTGCTAGAGGATGGGGGAGTCCCACAGATACGCAGTATTTT
TRBV20-1	TRBJ2-1	NA	NA	CSARIPGFNEQFF	TGCAGTGCCAGGATTCCGGGATTCAATGAGCAGTTCTTC
TRBV30	TRBJ2-7	NA	NA	CAWAGEYEQYF	TGTGCCTGGGCCGGCGAGTACGAGCAGTACTTC
TRBV7-9	TRBJ1-2	many	TRBD1	CASSPGQGYGYTF	TGTGCCAGCAGCCCGGGACAGGGTTATGGCTACACCTTC
TRBV12-3/TRBV12-4	TRBJ1-5	NA	NA	CASSFQSGNQPQHF	TGTGCCAGCAGTTTTCAAAGTGGCAATCAGCCCCAGCATTTT
TRBV7-3	TRBJ1-1	many	NA	CASSLSLNTEAFF	TGTGCCAGCAGTTTATCTCTGAACACTGAAGCTTTCTTT
TRBV3-1	TRBJ2-1	NA	TRBD1	CASSTAGTGAHEQFF	TGTGCCAGCAGCACAGCCGGGACAGGGGCCCATGAGCAGTTCTTC
TRBV5-1	TRBJ2-1	NA	TRBD2	CASSLGLPIAGGRRSYNEQFF	TGCGCCAGCAGCTTGGGTCTCCCTATAGCGGGGGGGAGAAGGTCCTACAATGAGCAGTTCTTC
TRBV20-1	TRBJ2-7	NA	TRBD2	CSARARTSGTGSYEQYF	TGCAGTGCTAGAGCCCGGACTAGCGGAACGGGGTCCTACGAGCAGTACTTC
TRBV5-1	TRBJ1-1	NA	NA	CASSLASGLATEAFF	TGCGCCAGCAGCTTGGCCTCCGGGTTAGCCACTGAAGCTTTCTTT
TRBV20-1	TRBJ2-1	few	TRBD2	CSARYGTSGRNEQFF	TGCAGTGCTAGGTACGGGACTAGCGGGAGAAATGAGCAGTTCTTC
TRBV11-2	TRBJ2-7	many	TRBD2	CASSLDLAGVYYEQYF	TGTGCCAGCAGCTTAGATTTGGCGGGAGTGTACTACGAGCAGTACTTC
TRBV5-1	TRBJ2-5	few	TRBD2	CASSLLAGVLETQYF	TGCGCCAGCAGCTTGCTAGCGGGAGTATTAGAGACCCAGTACTTC
TRBV11-3	TRBJ2-1	few	NA	CASSLSLAGEQFF	TGTGCCAGCAGCTTGTCGCTAGCCGGTGAGCAGTTCTTC
TRBV6-2/TRBV6-3	TRBJ2-3	NA	TRBD2	CASKEPGLAGNTQYF	TGTGCCAGCAAAGAACCGGGACTAGCGGGTAATACGCAGTATTTT
TRBV18	TRBJ2-1	few	NA	CASSPGVDNEQFF	TGTGCCAGCTCACCGGGGGTTGACAATGAGCAGTTCTTC
TRBV3-1	TRBJ2-3	few	NA	CASSQAPLPTDTQYF	TGTGCCAGCAGCCAAGCCCCCCTCCCCACAGATACGCAGTATTTT
TRBV11-2	TRBJ2-3	NA	TRBD2	CASSGTSGGVLQYF	TGTGCCAGCTCGGGGACTAGCGGGGGGGTACTGCAGTATTTT
TRBV20-1	TRBJ2-2	few	TRBD2	CSARDPLGRAGTGELFF	TGCAGTGCTAGAGATCCATTGGGGAGGGCCGGGACCGGGGAGCTGTTTTTT
TRBV29-1	TRBJ2-4	few	NA	CSVGQGGNIQYF	TGCAGCGTCGGACAGGGAGGGAACATTCAGTACTTC
TRBV20-1	TRBJ2-5	few	NA	CSAFLSLQETQYF	TGCAGTGCTTTTTTGAGCCTCCAAGAGACCCAGTACTTC
TRBV20-1	TRBJ2-1	few	TRBD2	CSAARPSGRFRYNEQFF	TGCAGTGCCGCGCGTCCTAGCGGGAGGTTTAGATACAATGAGCAGTTCTTC
TRBV12-3/TRBV12-4	TRBJ2-3	many	TRBD2	CASSPRRAGLDTQYF	TGTGCCAGCAGTCCCCGCCGAGCGGGACTAGATACGCAGTATTTT
TRBV20-1	TRBJ2-4	NA	TRBD1	CCASWGRGQTKNIQYF	TGCTGTGCAAGCTGGGGCAGGGGGCAAACCAAAAACATTCAGTACTTC
TRBV11-3	TRBJ2-5	NA	NA	CASSLGARETQYF	TGTGCCAGCAGCTTAGGGGCGAGAGAGACCCAGTACTTC
TRBV5-1	TRBJ2-1	few	TRBD1	CASSLTTGSYNEQFF	TGCGCCAGCAGCCTCACGACAGGGTCCTACAATGAGCAGTTCTTC
TRBV3-1	TRBJ2-1	few	TRBD1	CASSQRGQGAKSEQFF	TGTGCCAGCAGCCAAAGGGGACAGGGGGCGAAGAGTGAGCAGTTCTTC
TRBV18	TRBJ2-1	many	NA	CASSPLQQNEQFF	TGTGCCAGCTCACCATTACAGCAGAATGAGCAGTTCTTC